The 14 T cell receptor beta chains below were found in one sample sequenced in a study of blood T cell repertoires in COVID-19. Here immunoSEQ multiplex PCR was the method, and the copy in TCRdb shows in-frame clones only, minus some. The table records about 190,000 clones, nearly 90% of them present only once. Sequencing was done on a sample of peripheral blood. The receptors derive from a man aged 50 to 59 with acute or convalescent COVID-19.

V is TRBV28 and J is TRBJ1-5, with D hard to call. V was clipped by 7 bases and J by 3 bases, with 16 bases between them. The CDR3 totals 15 residues. Germline loops: CDR1 MDHEN, CDR2 SYDVKM. The CDR3 DNA reads TGTGCCAGCACTCCCTCGGGGAAAAACAATCAGCCCCAGCATTTT. Amino acid sequence: CASTPSGKNNQPQHF.

V gene TRBV29-1 combines with J gene TRBJ2-1; 9 bases match TRBD2. CDR1 and CDR2 (germline): SQVTM, ANQGSEA. Trimming cost V 4 bases and J 5 bases; bases outside gene matches: 6. The CDR3 runs 14 residues. CDR3 residues: CSVGRGGAHNEQFF. CDR3 bases: TGCAGCGTTGGGCGCGGGGGGGCCCACAATGAGCAGTTCTTC.

The genes are TRBV4-3 and TRBJ2-1; D possibly corresponds to TRBD2 (6 bases). The germline gives CDR1 LGHNA, CDR2 YSLEER. Trimming cost V 0 bases and J 5 bases, with 11 bases left between them. The CDR3 is made up of 15 amino acids. CDR3 residues: CASSQDRLANNEQFF. The CDR3 nucleotides are TGCGCCAGCAGCCAAGATCGGCTAGCGAACAATGAGCAGTTCTTC.

The chain is built from TRBV6-1 and TRBJ1-4; 9 positions match TRBD1. The CDR3 consists of 15 residues. With 3 bases clipped from V and 7 bases from J, the junction kept 6 bases outside the gene matches. Germline CDR1 and CDR2: MNHNS and SASEGT. DNA of the CDR3: TGTGCCAGCAGTGAGGACAGGGGAGCTGGTGAAAAACTGTTTTTT. It is translated as CASSEDRGAGEKLFF.

This chain links TRBV28 with TRBJ1-2; 7 nucleotides match TRBD1. CDR3 length equals 14 residues. CDR1 is MDHEN and CDR2 is SYDVKM in the germline V gene. Unmatched junction bases numbered 9, after V lost 7 bases and J lost 4 bases. CDR3 sequence: CASTTGAGTYGYTF. CDR3 in DNA: TGTGCCAGCACCACAGGGGCCGGGACCTATGGCTACACCTTC.

This sequence joins TRBV20-1 and TRBJ1-1, with unresolved D. Germline lookup yields CDR1 DFQATT and CDR2 SNEGSKA (reference sequence). V was shortened by 3 bases and J by 1 base, with 15 bases between the two germline ends. The CDR3 extends over 15 amino acids. The CDR3 region is CSASVRPAGNTEAFF. The CDR3 nucleotides read TGCAGTGCTAGTGTTCGTCCTGCGGGGAACACTGAAGCTTTCTTT.

This clone was found once. The rearrangement joins TRBV7-8 to TRBJ1-5, with TRBD1 as a possible D gene (6 bases). CDR3 length: 14 residues. The germline CDR1 and CDR2 sequences are SGHVS and FQNEAQ. The V gene lost 4 bases and the J gene lost 6 bases, with 13 bases spanning the gap. The chain's CDR3 is CASSSWDIRQPQHF. For the CDR3, the DNA is TGTGCCAGCAGCTCATGGGACATTCGTCAGCCCCAGCATTTT.

This chain connects TRBV10-2 to TRBJ2-7, with a weak D call TRBD2 (7 bases). This CDR3 has 14 amino acids. Germline V gene sequence: CDR1 WSHSY, CDR2 SAAADI. Trimming pared 3 bases from V and 2 bases from J, leaving 11 bases between. The CDR3 DNA follows: TGCGCCAGCAGTGAAGGCGGGGGCCCCTACGAGCAGTACTTC. Protein product: CASSEGGGPYEQYF.

CDR3 region: CASSTTGVETQYF. The CDR3 nucleotides read TGTGCCAGTAGTACGACAGGGGTAGAGACCCAGTACTTC. The chain joins TRBV19 to TRBJ2-5; 8 nucleotides line up with TRBD1. V trimming: 4 bases; J trimming: 4 bases; junction bases outside the gene matches: 2. In germline, CDR1 is LNHDA, CDR2 SQIVND (reference sequence). CDR3 length: 13 amino acids. Together with reference TRBV19 and TRBJ2-5, the CDR3 gives the full variable domain: DGGITQSPKYLFRKEGQNVTLSCEQNLNHDAMYWYRQDPGQGLRLIYYSQIVNDFQKGDIAEGYSVSREKKESFPLTVTSAQKNPTAFYLCASSTTGVETQYFGPGTRLLVL.

The rearrangement links TRBV12-3 or TRBV12-4 to TRBJ1-6; maybe TRBD1 (5 bases). The CDR3 is made up of 13 amino acids. Trimming took off 3 bases at V and 6 bases at J, with 6 bases between the two ends. The CDR3: CASSLQGNSPLHF. The CDR3 nucleotides are TGTGCCAGCAGTTTGCAGGGTAATTCACCCCTCCACTTT.

V and J are TRBV27 and TRBJ2-3, with 12 bases fitting TRBD2. With 1 base clipped from V and 3 bases from J, the junction kept 2 bases outside the gene matches. The CDR3 extends over 16 amino acids. Germline V gene data show CDR1 as MNHEY and CDR2 as SMNVEV (reference sequence). The DNA of the CDR3 is TGTGCCAGCAGTTTATATCTAGCGGGAGGGACAGATACGCAGTATTTT. This translates into CASSLYLAGGTDTQYF.

This clone has just one count. This chain joins TRBV4-1 and TRBJ1-3; 9 bases are shared with TRBD1. V lost 1 base and J lost 3; bases outside the gene matches: 4. The CDR3 sequence is 16 residues long. Germline-derived CDR1 and CDR2 are MGHRA and YSYEKL. CDR3 in amino acids: CASSQATGGYGNTIYF. DNA of the CDR3: TGCGCCAGCAGCCAAGCAACAGGGGGCTATGGAAACACCATATATTTT.

This clone was observed a single time. The chain links TRBV27 to TRBJ1-1; TRBD1 might be the D (5 bases). The CDR3 contains 15 residues. Trimming left V 6 bases short and J 0 bases short, with 14 bases between. Germline assignment: CDR1 MNHEY and CDR2 SMNVEV (reference sequence). CDR3 protein: CASSRRGALNTEAFF. As DNA, the CDR3 is TGTGCCAGCAGCCGACGCGGGGCCTTGAACACTGAAGCTTTCTTT.

The J gene is TRBJ1-5, the V gene TRBV4-1; D is unresolved. CDR1 and CDR2 (germline): MGHRA, YSYEKL. Deletions cut 3 bases from V and 6 bases from J, with 12 bases between. This CDR3 is 14 amino acids long. The CDR3 DNA is TGCGCCAGCAGCCAGGCGGCGGGGTTTCAGCCCCAGCATTTT. Amino acid sequence: CASSQAAGFQPQHF.